The 20 T cell receptor beta chains presented below share a single source sample, sequenced in a study of OX40 agonist ivuxolimab in advanced cancers. Produced via immunoSEQ multiplex PCR; TCRdb's table is partial and in-frame only. The data show fewer than 85,000 clones, approximately 84% seen once. The sample in question was CD4+ or CD8+ T cells sorted from blood, obtained in a trial of the OX40 agonist ivuxolimab. The receptors shown here come from an adult with an advanced solid tumor such as melanoma, head and neck, liver or kidney cancer.

The chain combines TRBV6-5 with TRBJ2-7, with 7 bases fitting TRBD2. This CDR3 contains 15 residues. CDR1 is MNHEY, CDR2 SVGAGI, per germline. Germline trimming cut 6 bases from V and 1 base from J; bases unmatched to any gene: 9. CDR3 nucleotide sequence: TGTGCCAGCAGACTGGGGGGGTTTGGGTCCTACGAGCAGTACTTC. It specifies CASRLGGFGSYEQYF.

A few counts support this clone. V and J are TRBV4-1 and TRBJ1-4; TRBD1 might be the D (5 bases). Germline loops: CDR1 MGHRA, CDR2 YSYEKL. The CDR3 extends over 16 amino acids. V lost 4 bases and J lost 7, with 19 bases in between. The CDR3 reads CASSRVGANLGEKLFF. The CDR3 nucleotides are TGCGCCAGCAGCCGGGTCGGGGCGAACTTAGGTGAAAAACTGTTTTTT.

V and J are TRBV20-1 and TRBJ2-3; D unclear. There are 11 residues in the CDR3. The V end lost 6 bases, the J end lost 2 bases, and 6 bases lay between the germline ends. Germline CDR1 is DFQATT and CDR2 is SNEGSKA (reference sequence). CDR3 nucleotides: TGCAGTGCCGCGGCCACAGATACGCAGTATTTT. It specifies CSAAATDTQYF.

The rearrangement uses TRBV6-4 and TRBJ1-6; D remains ambiguous. V was clipped by 7 bases and J by 2 bases, with 12 bases between them. CDR1 is MRHNA and CDR2 is SNTAGT in the germline V gene. The CDR3 has 15 amino acids. The CDR3 DNA reads as TGTGCCAGCAATCGCCTGGAGACCTATAATTCACCCCTCCACTTT. Amino acids: CASNRLETYNSPLHF.

CDR3 DNA: TGTGCCAGCAGTTGGGACAGGAAGAACACTGAAGCTTTCTTT. Translation gives CASSWDRKNTEAFF. V gene TRBV6-5 combines with J gene TRBJ1-1; 8 bases align to TRBD1. From germline, CDR1 is MNHEY and CDR2 SVGAGI. CDR3 length: 14 amino acids. Trimming cost V 4 bases and J 1 base; bases outside gene matches: 2.

The chain uses TRBV18 and TRBJ2-7; D uncertain. Looked up from germline, CDR1 is KGHSH and CDR2 is LQKENI. This CDR3 spans 13 amino acids. The V and J ends lost 3 bases and 1 base respectively, with 7 bases between them. The CDR3, as DNA: TGTGCCAGCTCACCGGCTCAGTCCTACGAGCAGTACTTC. This sequence encodes CASSPAQSYEQYF.

The rearrangement joins TRBV6-5 to TRBJ1-3, with 7 nucleotides matching TRBD1. The CDR3 totals 14 residues. The trim removed 6 bases at V and 3 bases at J, leaving 5 bases unmatched. The germline V gene encodes CDR1 MNHEY and CDR2 SVGAGI. The CDR3 loop is CASSTGAYGNTIYF. CDR3 DNA: TGTGCCAGCAGCACAGGGGCTTATGGAAACACCATATATTTT.

For this clone: One junction end disagrees with the germline gene, perhaps due to a read error. This chain links TRBV7-7 with TRBJ2-5; D is possibly TRBD1 (6 bases). In germline, CDR1 is SSHAT, CDR2 FNYEAQ (reference sequence). The CDR3 consists of 15 residues. The CDR3 sequence: CASSPRSVQGETQYF. CDR3 nucleotide sequence: TGTGCTAGCAGCCCAAGGAGTGTACAGGGAGAGACCCAGTACTTC.

In this sample, this clone turned up a few times. The V call is TRBV7-2, the J call TRBJ2-2, with 7 positions matching TRBD1. With V trimmed by 3 bases and J by 4 bases, 8 bases remained unmatched. CDR1 and CDR2 from the germline V gene are SGHTA and FQGNSA. The CDR3 spans 16 residues. The CDR3, as DNA: TGTGCCAGCAGCTTCAGGGGGACGTTTGGCACCGGGGAGCTGTTTTTT. Amino acid sequence: CASSFRGTFGTGELFF.

The rearrangement uses TRBV10-3 and TRBJ1-6; D call uncertain. The CDR3 spans 15 residues. The V gene lost 0 bases and the J gene lost 9 bases, with 12 bases spanning the gap. Looked up from germline, CDR1 is ENHRY and CDR2 is SYGVKD. DNA of the CDR3: TGTGCCATCAGTGAGTCGAGGAGTGGGATTTCACCCCTCCACTTT. This translates into CAISESRSGISPLHF.

This chain links TRBV6-6 with TRBJ2-7; TRBD1 aligns across 8 bases. The CDR3 contains 15 residues. J was trimmed by 0 bases and V by 7 bases; bases with no gene match: 8. The germline V gene encodes CDR1 MNHNY and CDR2 SVGAGI (reference sequence). This CDR3 is CASKRGTGPSYEQYF. The CDR3 coding sequence is TGTGCCAGCAAGAGAGGGACAGGCCCCTCCTACGAGCAGTACTTC.

For the CDR3, the DNA is TGTGCCAGTAGGAAAATTGACGGGGACTCTGGAAACACCATATATTTT. This encodes CASRKIDGDSGNTIYF. The chain links TRBV19 to TRBJ1-3, with D hard to call. The germline gives CDR1 LNHDA, CDR2 SQIVND (reference sequence). Trimming left V 6 bases short and J 0 bases short, with 15 bases between. This CDR3 comprises 16 residues.

This clone turned up a few times. This sequence joins TRBV9 and TRBJ1-1; TRBD1 agrees at 7 bases. CDR1 and CDR2 from the germline V gene are SGDLS and YYNGEE. The CDR3 has 15 residues. The V and J ends lost 0 bases and 5 bases, in that order; junction bases with no gene match: 7. CDR3 sequence (DNA): TGTGCCAGCAGCGTAGGTACAGGGGTTGGAACTGAAGCTTTCTTT. This translates into CASSVGTGVGTEAFF.

The rearrangement uses TRBV6-1 and TRBJ2-6; D ambiguous. CDR1 MNHNS and CDR2 SASEGT come from the germline V gene. V was shortened by 7 bases and J by 4 bases, with 8 bases between the two germline ends. This CDR3 contains 13 residues. CDR3 DNA sequence: TGTGCCAGCATGAAGAAGGGGGCCAACGTCCTGACTTTC. This translates into CASMKKGANVLTF.

This clone was found once. The genes are TRBV6-1 and TRBJ1-2, with 8 bases fitting TRBD1. The CDR3 is 15 amino acids. V shed 1 base and J 9 bases; nucleotides not matched to a gene: 10. Germline V gene sequence: CDR1 MNHNS, CDR2 SASEGT. In DNA form, the CDR3 reads TGTGCCAGCAGTGAAGTTGGATTGGCAGGGGGCCGCTACACCTTC. Amino acid sequence: CASSEVGLAGGRYTF.

This chain connects TRBV5-1 to TRBJ1-1; D is ambiguous. This CDR3 has 15 residues. The V end lost 1 base, the J end lost 1 base, and 11 bases lay between the germline ends. Germline V gives CDR1 SGHRS, CDR2 YFSETQ. The CDR3 DNA reads TGCGCCAGCAGCTTGTCGTCCGGCTCGAACACTGAAGCTTTCTTT. Translation gives CASSLSSGSNTEAFF.

This clone was seen a few times. The chain combines TRBV29-1 with TRBJ1-5; TRBD1 agrees at 8 bases. The J segment lost 6 bases and the V segment lost 5 bases, leaving 6 bases of the junction unmatched. The length of the CDR3 is 13 residues. Germline CDR1 is SQVTM and CDR2 is ANQGSEA. CDR3 in amino acids: CSVLGQEAQPQHF. DNA for the CDR3: TGCAGCGTTCTGGGACAGGAGGCTCAGCCCCAGCATTTT.

The chain couples TRBV11-2 to TRBJ1-2; 7 bases match TRBD1. Per germline, CDR1 SGHAT and CDR2 FQNNGV. The CDR3 spans 15 residues. With V trimmed by 5 bases and J by 1 base, 7 bases remained unmatched. For the CDR3, the DNA is TGTGCCAGCAGCCCCCCGGGACAGTATAACTATGGCTACACCTTC. Translation: CASSPPGQYNYGYTF.

The CDR3 DNA reads TGTGCCAGCAGCTTGAAAGTAGCCAGCTCTCCAGATACGCAGTATTTT. Its translation is CASSLKVASSPDTQYF. The rearrangement links TRBV5-6 to TRBJ2-3, with D unclear. Between the trimmed V and J ends, which lost 1 base and 4 bases, there was a span of 16 bases. The V gene's germline CDR1 is SGHDT and CDR2 YYEEEE. The CDR3 is 16 residues long.

The chain uses TRBV27 and TRBJ2-5, with D possibly called TRBD1 or TRBD2 (5 bases each). The J call is in doubt because the DNA end fits TRBJ2-7 better. The CDR3 has 13 residues. CDR1 and CDR2 from the germline V gene are MNHEY and SMNVEV (reference sequence). CDR3 in DNA: TGTGCCAGCTCTACTAGGGGTAGCAACGAGCAGTACTTC. Protein product: CASSTRGSNEQYF.